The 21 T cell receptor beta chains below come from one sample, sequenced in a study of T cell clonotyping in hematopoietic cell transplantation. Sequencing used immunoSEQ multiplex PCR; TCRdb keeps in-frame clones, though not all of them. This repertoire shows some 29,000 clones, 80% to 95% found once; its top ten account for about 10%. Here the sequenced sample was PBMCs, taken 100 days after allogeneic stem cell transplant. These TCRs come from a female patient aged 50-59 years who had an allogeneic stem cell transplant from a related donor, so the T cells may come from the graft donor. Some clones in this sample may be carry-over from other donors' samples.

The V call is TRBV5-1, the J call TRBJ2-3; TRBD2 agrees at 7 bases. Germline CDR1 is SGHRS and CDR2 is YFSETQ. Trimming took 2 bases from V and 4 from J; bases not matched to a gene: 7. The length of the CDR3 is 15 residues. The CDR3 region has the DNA TGCGCCAGCAGCTTCGGCGCGGGGGATGCAGATACGCAGTATTTT. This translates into CASSFGAGDADTQYF.

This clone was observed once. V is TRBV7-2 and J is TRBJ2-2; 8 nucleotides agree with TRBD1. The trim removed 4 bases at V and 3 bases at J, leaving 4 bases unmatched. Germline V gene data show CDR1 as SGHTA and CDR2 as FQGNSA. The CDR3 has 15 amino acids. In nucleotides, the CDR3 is TGTGCCAGCAGCTCCGGGACAGGCTACACCGGGGAGCTGTTTTTT. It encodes CASSSGTGYTGELFF. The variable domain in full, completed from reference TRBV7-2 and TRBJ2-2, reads GAGVSQSPSNKVTEKGKDVELRCDPISGHTALYWYRQSLGQGLEFLIYFQGNSAPDKSGLPSDRFSAERTGGSVSTLTIQRTQQEDSAVYLCASSSGTGYTGELFFGEGSRLTVL.

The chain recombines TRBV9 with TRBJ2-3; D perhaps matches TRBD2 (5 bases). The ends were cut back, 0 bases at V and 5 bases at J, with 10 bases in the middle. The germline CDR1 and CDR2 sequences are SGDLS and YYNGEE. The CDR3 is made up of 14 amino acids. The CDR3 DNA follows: TGTGCCAGCAGCGTAGCCGGACTCCTAGATACGCAGTATTTT. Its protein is CASSVAGLLDTQYF.

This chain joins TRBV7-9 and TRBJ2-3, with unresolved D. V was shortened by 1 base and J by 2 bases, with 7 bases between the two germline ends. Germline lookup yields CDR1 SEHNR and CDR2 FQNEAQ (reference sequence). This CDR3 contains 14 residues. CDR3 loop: CASSLVGDTDTQYF. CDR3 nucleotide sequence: TGTGCCAGCAGCTTAGTTGGGGACACAGATACGCAGTATTTT.

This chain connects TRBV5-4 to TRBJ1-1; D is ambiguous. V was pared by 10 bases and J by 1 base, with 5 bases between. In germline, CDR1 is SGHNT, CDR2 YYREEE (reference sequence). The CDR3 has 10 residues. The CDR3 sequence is CAPTNTEAFF. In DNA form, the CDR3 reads TGTGCCCCCACGAACACTGAAGCTTTCTTT.

CDR3 bases: TGTGCCAGCAGTGAAGACGGAATAGGGGCGGGGGCCGAGCAGTTCTTC. Residues: CASSEDGIGAGAEQFF. This chain links TRBV2 with TRBJ2-1; perhaps TRBD2 as D (7 bases). V lost 1 base and J 10 bases, leaving 20 bases between the germline ends. Germline loops: CDR1 SNHLY, CDR2 FYNNEI. This CDR3 is built from 16 residues.

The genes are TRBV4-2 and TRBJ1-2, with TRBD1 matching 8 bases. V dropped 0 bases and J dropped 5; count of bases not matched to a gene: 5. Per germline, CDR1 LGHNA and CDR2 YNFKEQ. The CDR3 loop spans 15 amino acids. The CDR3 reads CASSQDRTGLYGYTF. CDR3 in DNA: TGTGCCAGCAGCCAAGATCGGACAGGGCTGTATGGCTACACCTTC.

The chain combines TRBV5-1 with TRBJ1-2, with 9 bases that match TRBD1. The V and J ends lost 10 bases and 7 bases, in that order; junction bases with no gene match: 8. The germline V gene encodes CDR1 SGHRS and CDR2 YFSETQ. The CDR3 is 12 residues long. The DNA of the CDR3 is TGCGCCTGGACAGGGGCAGTGGGTGGCTACACCTTC. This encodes CAWTGAVGGYTF.

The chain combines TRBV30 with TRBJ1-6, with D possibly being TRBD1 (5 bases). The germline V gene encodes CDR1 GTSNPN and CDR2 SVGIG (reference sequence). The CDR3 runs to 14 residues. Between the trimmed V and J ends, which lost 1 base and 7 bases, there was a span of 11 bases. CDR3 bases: TGTGCCTGGAGTGAGGGACGGGAAAATTCACCCCTCCACTTT. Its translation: CAWSEGRENSPLHF.

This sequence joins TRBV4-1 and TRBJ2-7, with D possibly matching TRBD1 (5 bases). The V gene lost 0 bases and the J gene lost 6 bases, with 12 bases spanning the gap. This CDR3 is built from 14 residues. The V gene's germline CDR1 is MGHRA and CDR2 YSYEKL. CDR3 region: CASSQDPGASEQYF. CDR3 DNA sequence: TGCGCCAGCAGCCAAGACCCTGGGGCGAGCGAGCAGTACTTC.

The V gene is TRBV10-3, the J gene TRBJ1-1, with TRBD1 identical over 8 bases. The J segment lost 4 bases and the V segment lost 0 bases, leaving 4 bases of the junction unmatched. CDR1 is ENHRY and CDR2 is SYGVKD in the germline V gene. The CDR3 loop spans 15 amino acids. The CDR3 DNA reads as TGTGCCATCAGTGAGTCAAGAACAGGGGGCACTGAAGCTTTCTTT. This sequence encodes CAISESRTGGTEAFF.

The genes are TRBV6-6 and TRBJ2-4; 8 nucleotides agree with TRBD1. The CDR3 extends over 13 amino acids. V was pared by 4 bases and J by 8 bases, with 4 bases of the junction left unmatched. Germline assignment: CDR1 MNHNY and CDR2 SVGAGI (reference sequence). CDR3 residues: CASSSGTGYIQYF. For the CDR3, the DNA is TGTGCCAGCAGTTCCGGGACAGGATACATTCAGTACTTC.

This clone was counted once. In DNA form, the CDR3 reads TGTGCCAGCTCACTTGCCGGGACCGCTTCCTACGAGCAGTACTTC. Its protein is CASSLAGTASYEQYF. The genes are TRBV18 and TRBJ2-7, with D possibly being TRBD1 or TRBD2 (5 bases each). V lost 4 bases, J lost 1 base, and 14 bases lay in between. The CDR3 runs to 15 residues. Germline CDR1 is KGHSH and CDR2 is LQKENI.

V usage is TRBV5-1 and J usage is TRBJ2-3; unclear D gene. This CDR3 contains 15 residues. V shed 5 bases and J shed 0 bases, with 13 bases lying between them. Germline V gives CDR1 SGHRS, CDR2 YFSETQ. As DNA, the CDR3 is TGCGCCAGCAGGGTTACGCCAGGTAGCACAGATACGCAGTATTTT. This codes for CASRVTPGSTDTQYF.

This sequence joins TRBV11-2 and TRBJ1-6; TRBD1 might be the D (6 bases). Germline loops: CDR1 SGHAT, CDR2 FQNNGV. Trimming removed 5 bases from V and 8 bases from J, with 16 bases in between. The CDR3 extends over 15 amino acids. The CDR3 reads CASSPPPGQYSPLHF. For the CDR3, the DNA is TGTGCCAGCAGCCCGCCACCGGGACAATATTCACCCCTCCACTTT.

The CDR3 bases are TGCGCCAGCAGCCAAGGGCGGCAGGGGGGGACCCAGTACTTC. Translation: CASSQGRQGGTQYF. V is TRBV4-1 and J is TRBJ2-5; D is possibly TRBD1 (7 bases). Germline V gene data show CDR1 as MGHRA and CDR2 as YSYEKL. This CDR3 has 14 amino acids. Deletions cut 1 base from V and 7 bases from J, with 13 bases between.

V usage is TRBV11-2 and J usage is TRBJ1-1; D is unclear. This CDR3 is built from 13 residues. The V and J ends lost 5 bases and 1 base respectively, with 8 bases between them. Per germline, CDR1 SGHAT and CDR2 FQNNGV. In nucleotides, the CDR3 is TGTGCCAGCAGCCTGGGAGGGAACACTGAAGCTTTCTTT. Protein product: CASSLGGNTEAFF.

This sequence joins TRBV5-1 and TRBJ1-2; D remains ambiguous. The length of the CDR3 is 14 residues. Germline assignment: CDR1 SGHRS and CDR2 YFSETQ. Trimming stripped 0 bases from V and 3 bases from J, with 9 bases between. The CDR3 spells CASSLAGSYYGYTF. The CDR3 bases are TGCGCCAGCAGCTTGGCCGGGTCCTACTATGGCTACACCTTC.

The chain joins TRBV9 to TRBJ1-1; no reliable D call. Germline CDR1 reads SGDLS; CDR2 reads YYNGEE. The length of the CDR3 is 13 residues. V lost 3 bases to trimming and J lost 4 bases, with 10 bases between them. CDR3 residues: CASSGLLPTEAFF. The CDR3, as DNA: TGTGCCAGCAGCGGCCTCCTGCCCACTGAAGCTTTCTTT.

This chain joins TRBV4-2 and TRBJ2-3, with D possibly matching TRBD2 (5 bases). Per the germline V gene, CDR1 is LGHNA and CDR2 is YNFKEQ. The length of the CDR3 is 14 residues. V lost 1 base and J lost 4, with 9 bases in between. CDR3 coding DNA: TGTGCCAGCAGCCAAGTCCAGCGGCCAGATACGCAGTATTTT. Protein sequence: CASSQVQRPDTQYF.

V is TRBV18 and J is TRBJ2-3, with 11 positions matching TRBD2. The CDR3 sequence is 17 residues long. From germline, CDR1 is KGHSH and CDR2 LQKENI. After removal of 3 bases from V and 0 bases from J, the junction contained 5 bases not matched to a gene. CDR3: CASSPVGTSGSTDTQYF. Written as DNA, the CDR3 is TGTGCCAGCTCACCCGTCGGGACTAGCGGCAGCACAGATACGCAGTATTTT.